Below are 4 T cell receptor beta chains sequenced from a single sample in a study of cytomegalovirus exposure and HLA in healthy donors. The PCR employed 60 Vbeta primers together with 13 Jbeta primers. Assay: immunoSEQ multiplex PCR; the TCRdb copy retains only in-frame clones and omits some. This sample has approximately 40,000 clones, with approximately 80% found just once. What was sequenced was PBMCs. The receptors come from a woman in her forties in good health and CMV-seronegative.

V is TRBV2 and J is TRBJ1-4; 10 bases map to TRBD1. There are 13 residues in the CDR3. The germline gives CDR1 SNHLY, CDR2 FYNNEI. Unmatched junction bases numbered 2, after V lost 5 bases and J lost 8 bases. The CDR3 nucleotides read TGTGCCAGCAGTTGGACAGGGGGGGAAAAACTGTTTTTT. It translates to CASSWTGGEKLFF.

This sequence joins TRBV6-1 and TRBJ1-5; TRBD1 aligns across 7 bases. Germline values: CDR1 MNHNS, CDR2 SASEGT. This CDR3 spans 14 amino acids. V trimming: 6 bases; J trimming: 6 bases; junction bases outside the gene matches: 8. The CDR3 sequence is CASSPTGVSQPQHF. The CDR3 DNA sequence: TGTGCCAGCAGCCCAACAGGGGTTTCTCAGCCCCAGCATTTT.

The V and J genes are TRBV7-3 and TRBJ2-5; D is undetermined. The CDR3 totals 13 residues. Germline V gene lookup returns CDR1 SGHTA and CDR2 FQGTGA. The V gene lost 5 bases and the J gene lost 5 bases, with 12 bases spanning the gap. CDR3 residues: CASSPANSETQYF. The CDR3 region has the DNA TGTGCCAGCAGCCCCGCAAATAGCGAGACCCAGTACTTC.

CDR3 residues: CASQESYTQYF. The CDR3 DNA reads as TGTGCCAGCCAAGAGTCCTATACGCAGTATTTT. The J gene is TRBJ2-3, the V gene TRBV7-9; D gene unclear. This CDR3 comprises 11 residues. From germline, CDR1 is SEHNR and CDR2 FQNEAQ (reference sequence). Trimming pared 8 bases from V and 7 bases from J, leaving 10 bases between.